Given below is one TCR beta chain in context. This entry comes from a study of blood T cell repertoires in COVID-19. Study in general: Both acute and convalescent COVID-19 samples were obtained from the United States, Italy and Spain. PBMCs, B-cell-depleted T cells, or T cells were the source of the cDNA or gDNA that made up the material.

The CDR3 is made up of 15 amino acids. CDR1 SGDLS and CDR2 YYNGEE come from the germline V gene. V lost 0 bases and J 4 bases, leaving 12 bases between the germline ends. In the authors' methods: Estimates of nucleated cell counts were drawn from the amplification of reference gene primers. Some clones are missing from TCRdb's copy, which holds only in-frame ones; the method was immunoSEQ multiplex PCR. That table supplies the V and J calls and clone size; D and trimming were determined from the DNA. The sample includes around 150,000 clones, 60% to 85% seen only once; the top ten take 15% to 20%. The chain links TRBV9 to TRBJ2-3, with D possibly being TRBD2 (6 bases). The sequencing sample was made of peripheral blood. This TCR came from a man aged 50 to 60 with acute or convalescent COVID-19. The CDR3 protein is CASSVVGGSADTQYF. Written as DNA, the CDR3 is TGTGCCAGCAGCGTAGTCGGGGGTAGCGCAGATACGCAGTATTTT.